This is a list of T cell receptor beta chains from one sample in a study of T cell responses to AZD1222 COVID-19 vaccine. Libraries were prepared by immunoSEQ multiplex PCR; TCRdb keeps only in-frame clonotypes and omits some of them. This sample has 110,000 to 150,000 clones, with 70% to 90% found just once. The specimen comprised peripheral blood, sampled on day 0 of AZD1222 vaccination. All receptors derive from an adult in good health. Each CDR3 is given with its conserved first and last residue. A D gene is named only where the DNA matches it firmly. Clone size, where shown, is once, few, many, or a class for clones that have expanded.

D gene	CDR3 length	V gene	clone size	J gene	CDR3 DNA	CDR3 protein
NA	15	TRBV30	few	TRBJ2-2	TGTGCCTGGAGGCTTCCGGGGGCGAACACCGGGGAGCTGTTTTTT	CAWRLPGANTGELFF
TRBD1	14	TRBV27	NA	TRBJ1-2	TGTGCCAGCAGTTGGGGACAGGGGGTAGGTGGCTACACCTTC	CASSWGQGVGGYTF
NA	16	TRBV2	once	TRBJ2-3	TGTGCCAGCCTCCGGGTTCGGGGGGCTAGCACAGATACGCAGTATTTT	CASLRVRGASTDTQYF
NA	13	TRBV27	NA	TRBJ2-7	TGTGCCAGCAGTTTTGGACAGAACTACGAGCAGTACTTC	CASSFGQNYEQYF
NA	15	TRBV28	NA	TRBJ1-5	TGTGCCAGCAGTCTCATACAGGGATTTGGTCAGCCCCAGCATTTT	CASSLIQGFGQPQHF
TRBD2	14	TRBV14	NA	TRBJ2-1	TGTGCCAGCCAGCGGGGCGGGGGGCCTAATGAGCAGTTCTTC	CASQRGGGPNEQFF
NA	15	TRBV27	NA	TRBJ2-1	TGTGCCAGCAGTTTTGACGGAAGCTCCTACAATGAGCAGTTCTTC	CASSFDGSSYNEQFF
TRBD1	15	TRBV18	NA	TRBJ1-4	TGTGCCAGCTCTACCGACAGGGAGTCTCGGGAAAAACTGTTTTTT	CASSTDRESREKLFF
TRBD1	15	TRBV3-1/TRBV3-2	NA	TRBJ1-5	TGTGCCAGCAGCCAAGGGACAGGTAGCAATCAGCCCCAGCATTTT	CASSQGTGSNQPQHF
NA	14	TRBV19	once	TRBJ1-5	TGTGCCAGTAGTCTGAGAGATAGCAATCAGCCCCAGCATTTT	CASSLRDSNQPQHF
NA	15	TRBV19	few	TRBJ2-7	TGTGCCAGTAGTATCCACCTTATAGGACCTTACGAGCAGTACTTC	CASSIHLIGPYEQYF
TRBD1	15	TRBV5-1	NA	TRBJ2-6	TGCGCCAGCAGCACAGACAGGGCTGGGGCCAACGTCCTGACTTTC	CASSTDRAGANVLTF
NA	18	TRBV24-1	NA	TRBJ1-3	TGTGCCACCAGTGATCCATTCGGGCCACCGGTTTCTGGAAACACCATATATTTT	CATSDPFGPPVSGNTIYF
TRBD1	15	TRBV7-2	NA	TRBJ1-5	TGTGCCAGCACCAAGGGACAGGGTAGCAATCAGCCCCAGCATTTT	CASTKGQGSNQPQHF
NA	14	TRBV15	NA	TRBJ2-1	TGTGCCACCACAGGGTATCTAGCCTACAATGAGCAGTTCTTC	CATTGYLAYNEQFF
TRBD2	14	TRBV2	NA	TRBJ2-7	TGTGCCAGCGCCAACGGCGGGAGCGCCTACGAGCAGTACTTC	CASANGGSAYEQYF
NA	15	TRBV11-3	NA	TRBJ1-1	TGTGCCAGCAGCTTAGGCTCGGCAGAAAACACTGAAGCTTTCTTT	CASSLGSAENTEAFF
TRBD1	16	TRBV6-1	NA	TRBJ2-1	TGTGCCAGCAGTGGAATCCGGGACAGCTTCTACAATGAGCAGTTCTTC	CASSGIRDSFYNEQFF
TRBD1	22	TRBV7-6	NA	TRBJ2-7	TGTGCCAGCAGCTTAGAAGCAGGAGGTGTCGGACAGGTACTTTCCTCCCTGGGGGAGCAGTACTTC	CASSLEAGGVGQVLSSLGEQYF
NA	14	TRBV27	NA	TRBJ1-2	TGTGCCAGCAGCCTAAAAACAGGGAACTATGGCTACACCTTC	CASSLKTGNYGYTF
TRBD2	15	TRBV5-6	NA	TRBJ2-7	TGTGCCAGCAGCTTCTCTAGCGGGTTCACCTACGAGCAGTACTTC	CASSFSSGFTYEQYF
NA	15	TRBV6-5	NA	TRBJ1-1	TGTGCCAGCAGCCAACTAGGGACCGGGGTCACTGAAGCTTTCTTT	CASSQLGTGVTEAFF
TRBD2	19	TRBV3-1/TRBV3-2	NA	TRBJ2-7	TGTGCCAGCAGCCAAGAACGGTGGGTAGCGGGAGAAGGTACTTACGAGCAGTACTTC	CASSQERWVAGEGTYEQYF
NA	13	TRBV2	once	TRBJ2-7	TGTGCCAGCAGCGGTGCCGAAACCTACGAGCAGTACTTC	CASSGAETYEQYF
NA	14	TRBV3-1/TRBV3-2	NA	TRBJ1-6	TGTGCCAGCAGCCAGGGGCGCCCAACTTCACCCCTCCACTTT	CASSQGRPTSPLHF
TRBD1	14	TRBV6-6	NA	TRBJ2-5	TGTGCCAGCAGTTATGAGACAGGGGGGGAGACCCAGTACTTC	CASSYETGGETQYF
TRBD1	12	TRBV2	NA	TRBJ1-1	TGTGCCAGCAGACGGGACAGCTCTGAAGCTTTCTTT	CASRRDSSEAFF